Listed here are 30 T cell receptor beta chains from one sample, sequenced in a study of T cell responses to AZD1222 COVID-19 vaccine. Sequencing used immunoSEQ multiplex PCR; TCRdb keeps in-frame clones, though not all of them. Among under 95,000 clones listed, roughly 88% were seen once. The sequencing here drew on peripheral blood, taken on day 0 of AZD1222 vaccination. The source is an adult in good health.

The chain employs TRBV19 and TRBJ1-5, with TRBD1 as a possible D gene (5 bases). The V end was cut by 5 bases, the J end by 3 bases, with 14 bases between. Germline loops: CDR1 LNHDA, CDR2 SQIVND (reference sequence). The CDR3 covers 15 residues. The CDR3 DNA sequence: TGTGCCAGTAGTGCTGGCGGGGGGGTCAATCAGCCCCAGCATTTT. It encodes CASSAGGGVNQPQHF.

This sequence joins TRBV3-1 (or the pseudogene TRBV3-2) and TRBJ2-3, with 12 bases fitting TRBD2. The CDR3 is 15 amino acids. Germline CDR1 LGHDT, CDR2 YNNKEL (reference sequence). With V trimmed by 5 bases and J by 3 bases, 3 bases remained unmatched. CDR3 loop: CASSSTSGRTDTQYF. Written as DNA, the CDR3 is TGTGCCAGCAGCTCAACTAGCGGGAGGACAGATACGCAGTATTTT.

The chain couples TRBV6-6 to TRBJ1-4, with D uncertain. Germline-derived CDR1 and CDR2 are MNHNY and SVGAGI (reference sequence). With 6 bases removed from V and 0 bases from J, the gap between germline ends came to 8 bases. The CDR3 loop spans 14 amino acids. The CDR3 DNA reads TGTGCCAGCAGAGAGGGTGCAACTAATGAAAAACTGTTTTTT. It translates to CASREGATNEKLFF.

This chain connects TRBV15 to TRBJ2-2; unclear D gene. From germline, CDR1 is LNHNV and CDR2 YYDKDF (reference sequence). Trimming cost V 4 bases and J 1 base, with 7 bases left between them. The CDR3 contains 14 residues. In DNA, the CDR3 is TGTGCCACCAGCATCCTACAGAACACCGGGGAGCTGTTTTTT. It encodes CATSILQNTGELFF.

This clone was recorded only once. The DNA for the CDR3 is TGTGCCAGCAGTTTATCGGTTCGGGGAGGGGCGGTGACTGAAGCTTTCTTT. Protein: CASSLSVRGGAVTEAFF. This chain uses TRBV27 with TRBJ1-1, with D possibly TRBD1 on 5 matching bases. Germline CDR1 MNHEY, CDR2 SMNVEV (reference sequence). CDR3 length: 17 residues. V was pared by 0 bases and J by 5 bases, with 19 bases between.

With respect to this clone: Its ends do not fully match the called genes, so a read error is possible. The V call is TRBV11-2, the J call TRBJ2-1; D unclear. The CDR3 sequence is 15 residues long. Looked up from germline, CDR1 is SGHAT and CDR2 is FQNNGV. The CDR3 loop reads CASSLVVESYSEQFF. The CDR3 nucleotides are TGTGCCAGCAGCTTAGTAGTGGAGAGTTACAGTGAGCAGTTCTTC.

The CDR3 DNA sequence: TGTGCCAGCAGCTTAGTAGGCTCCTCCTACGAGCAGTACTTC. Protein product: CASSLVGSSYEQYF. The chain links TRBV7-9 to TRBJ2-7; no reliable D call. Trimming removed 1 base from V and 0 bases from J, with 7 bases in between. The CDR3 is made up of 14 amino acids. Per germline, CDR1 SEHNR and CDR2 FQNEAQ (reference sequence).

This rearrangement joins TRBV9 to TRBJ2-1; TRBD2 agrees at 7 bases. Germline CDR1 is SGDLS and CDR2 is YYNGEE. The junction had 6 bases not matched to a gene; V was cut back by 0 bases and J by 3 bases. The CDR3 is 16 residues long. CDR3 region: CASSVDRLAVYNEQFF. The CDR3 nucleotides are TGTGCCAGCAGCGTAGACAGACTAGCTGTCTACAATGAGCAGTTCTTC.

The V call is TRBV18, the J call TRBJ2-3; 12 bases are shared with TRBD2. CDR3 length equals 16 residues. V lost 6 bases, J lost 5 bases, and 9 bases stayed unmatched. Germline CDR1 is KGHSH and CDR2 is LQKENI. CDR3 in DNA: TGTGCCAGCTCGCTCGACCTAGCGGGAGGGAAAGATACGCAGTATTTT. Its protein is CASSLDLAGGKDTQYF.

This clone was counted once. V and J are TRBV2 and TRBJ1-2, with a tentative D call TRBD1 (5 bases). The germline V gene has CDR1 SNHLY and CDR2 FYNNEI. V shed 10 bases and J shed 2 bases, with 17 bases lying between them. The CDR3 extends over 14 amino acids. For the CDR3, the DNA is TGTGCCACCTCAACGGGACCCATCAACTATGGCTACACCTTC. Protein: CATSTGPINYGYTF.

The chain uses TRBV19 and TRBJ1-5; TRBD1 matches at 11 bases. Germline-derived CDR1 and CDR2 are LNHDA and SQIVND (reference sequence). J was trimmed by 6 bases and V by 10 bases; bases with no gene match: 11. The CDR3 sequence is 15 residues long. The CDR3 is CATNPRDRGIQPQHF. CDR3 nucleotide sequence: TGTGCCACCAACCCCCGGGACAGGGGGATTCAGCCCCAGCATTTT. Looking up the rest from reference TRBV19 and TRBJ1-5 gives the full variable domain: DGGITQSPKYLFRKEGQNVTLSCEQNLNHDAMYWYRQDPGQGLRLIYYSQIVNDFQKGDIAEGYSVSREKKESFPLTVTSAQKNPTAFYLCATNPRDRGIQPQHFGDGTRLSIL.

V usage is TRBV24-1 and J usage is TRBJ2-7; the match to TRBD2 covers 7 bases. Germline CDR1 KGHDR, CDR2 SFDVKD. J was trimmed by 6 bases and V by 7 bases; bases with no gene match: 5. CDR3 length: 12 amino acids. The DNA for the CDR3 is TGTGCCACCAGCGCGGGAGTCGGCGAGCAGTACTTC. This gives the protein CATSAGVGEQYF.

The V and J genes are TRBV5-1 and TRBJ1-3; D not resolved. Trimming removed 0 bases at V and 4 bases at J, with 11 bases between. CDR3 length equals 15 residues. Germline V gene lookup returns CDR1 SGHRS and CDR2 YFSETQ. The CDR3 sequence is CASSLAGNLGNTIYF. Here the CDR3 DNA reads TGCGCCAGCAGCTTGGCGGGGAATTTAGGAAACACCATATATTTT.

This sequence joins TRBV5-1 and TRBJ2-7; TRBD1 aligns across 8 bases. This CDR3 region has 13 residues. In germline, CDR1 is SGHRS, CDR2 YFSETQ. Trimming at V came to 2 bases and at J to 3 bases, leaving 1 base not matched to a gene. In DNA form, the CDR3 reads TGCGCCAGCAGCTTACAGGGGGACTACGAGCAGTACTTC. It is translated as CASSLQGDYEQYF.

This chain connects TRBV12-3 or TRBV12-4 to TRBJ1-4; TRBD1 might be the D (5 bases). V lost 6 bases to trimming and J lost 4 bases, with 9 bases between them. The CDR3 runs 13 residues. CDR3 protein: CASRQVNNEKLFF. The CDR3 nucleotides are TGTGCCAGCAGACAGGTGAATAATGAAAAACTGTTTTTT.

This clone showed up just a few times. The J gene is TRBJ2-5, the V gene TRBV11-2; 9 bases line up with TRBD2. V shed 5 bases and J 4 bases; nucleotides not matched to a gene: 8. Germline-derived CDR1 and CDR2 are SGHAT and FQNNGV. The CDR3 is 15 residues long. CDR3 DNA: TGTGCCAGCAGCAAGCAAGCGGGAGGCGTAGAGACCCAGTACTTC. The encoded protein is CASSKQAGGVETQYF.

This chain joins TRBV6-5 and TRBJ1-1, with D unresolved. Trimming took 6 bases from V and 6 from J, leaving 8 bases between them. The CDR3 consists of 11 residues. In germline, CDR1 is MNHEY, CDR2 SVGAGI. The CDR3 sequence: CASRAEAEAFF. The CDR3 DNA follows: TGTGCCAGCAGGGCAGAGGCTGAAGCTTTCTTT.

The chain employs TRBV3-1 (or the pseudogene TRBV3-2) and TRBJ2-7; D is ambiguous. Germline CDR1 LGHDT, CDR2 YNNKEL (reference sequence). The CDR3 extends over 13 amino acids. V shed 0 bases and J shed 13 bases, with 16 bases lying between them. CDR3: CASSQDGKGKTYF. CDR3 bases: TGTGCCAGCAGCCAAGATGGGAAGGGAAAAACATACTTC.

The chain has TRBV7-9 and TRBJ2-7; no reliable D call. This CDR3 is built from 12 residues. Trimming pared 10 bases from V and 2 bases from J, leaving 12 bases between. The germline V gene encodes CDR1 SEHNR and CDR2 FQNEAQ (reference sequence). The CDR3 sequence is CAIGGLPYEQYF. The CDR3, as DNA: TGTGCCATCGGTGGGCTTCCCTACGAGCAGTACTTC.

This rearrangement joins TRBV3-1 (or the pseudogene TRBV3-2) to TRBJ2-2, with D hard to call. The CDR3 spans 12 residues. Germline V gene sequence: CDR1 LGHDT, CDR2 YNNKEL (reference sequence). Between the trimmed V and J ends, which lost 5 bases and 6 bases, there was a span of 7 bases. The CDR3 bases are TGTGCCAGCAGCGGTCGGGCCGGGGAGCTGTTTTTT. Translated, it gives CASSGRAGELFF.

This chain connects TRBV4-1 to TRBJ2-7, with a weak D call TRBD1 (6 bases). V lost 4 bases and J 2 bases, leaving 15 bases between the germline ends. This CDR3 spans 15 amino acids. Looked up from germline, CDR1 is MGHRA and CDR2 is YSYEKL. CDR3 sequence: CASSLTQGSTYEQYF. The CDR3 coding sequence is TGCGCCAGCAGCCTCACTCAGGGGAGCACCTACGAGCAGTACTTC.

The chain couples TRBV3-1 (or the pseudogene TRBV3-2) to TRBJ1-5; the D gene is possibly TRBD1 (5 bases). This CDR3 spans 15 amino acids. V gave up 0 bases and J gave up 0 bases, with 6 bases separating them. Germline CDR1 is LGHDT and CDR2 is YNNKEL (reference sequence). The CDR3 DNA reads TGTGCCAGCAGCCAAGACAGGGCTAGCAATCAGCCCCAGCATTTT. Protein: CASSQDRASNQPQHF.

The rearrangement uses TRBV5-6 and TRBJ2-7; D might be TRBD1 (6 bases). V shed 3 bases and J shed 1 base, with 8 bases lying between them. Germline V gene sequence: CDR1 SGHDT, CDR2 YYEEEE. This CDR3 comprises 13 residues. CDR3 region: CASSSTGSYEQYF. The DNA for the CDR3 is TGTGCCAGCAGCTCTACAGGGTCCTACGAGCAGTACTTC.

This chain joins TRBV7-2 and TRBJ1-5; perhaps TRBD1 as D (6 bases). This CDR3 contains 15 residues. Looked up from germline, CDR1 is SGHTA and CDR2 is FQGNSA. V was shortened by 1 base and J by 6 bases, with 13 bases between the two germline ends. The CDR3 DNA follows: TGTGCCAGCAGCTTAGGGCAGGGGATGAGTCAGCCCCAGCATTTT. Translated: CASSLGQGMSQPQHF.

The V call is TRBV7-2, the J call TRBJ2-3; D is unclear. Trimming shortened V by 0 bases and J by 2 bases, and 6 bases separated the two germline ends. The CDR3 spans 14 residues. The V gene's germline CDR1 is SGHTA and CDR2 FQGNSA. CDR3 region: CASSLAAITDTQYF. The CDR3, as DNA: TGTGCCAGCAGCTTAGCGGCCATCACAGATACGCAGTATTTT.

The rearrangement links TRBV6-8 to TRBJ2-7; 9 bases are a match to TRBD2. The V and J ends lost 2 bases and 6 bases, in that order; junction bases with no gene match: 11. Germline CDR1 MNHGY, CDR2 SAAAGT. The CDR3 runs to 16 residues. CDR3 loop: CASSYNIGLALPEQYF. The CDR3, as DNA: TGTGCCAGCAGTTACAACATCGGACTAGCGTTACCCGAGCAGTACTTC.

The rearrangement links TRBV5-5 to TRBJ2-6; possibly TRBD1 for D (5 bases). Germline assignment: CDR1 SGHKS and CDR2 YYEKEE (reference sequence). The CDR3 is 17 residues long. V was clipped by 0 bases and J by 3 bases, with 13 bases between them. The CDR3 is CASSLEGRVSGANVLTF. The CDR3 DNA is TGTGCCAGCAGCTTGGAGGGCAGGGTGAGTGGGGCCAACGTCCTGACTTTC.

The chain couples TRBV19 to TRBJ2-5; maybe TRBD1 (6 bases). This CDR3 region has 15 residues. Per germline, CDR1 LNHDA and CDR2 SQIVND (reference sequence). V was pared by 3 bases and J by 5 bases, with 16 bases between. The CDR3 sequence: CASSMALGQGETQYF. CDR3 bases: TGTGCCAGTAGTATGGCCCTGGGGCAGGGGGAGACCCAGTACTTC.

The chain carries TRBV6-5 and TRBJ1-4, with a tentative D call TRBD1 (5 bases). Germline values: CDR1 MNHEY, CDR2 SVGAGI. V gave up 4 bases and J gave up 8 bases, with 17 bases separating them. This CDR3 comprises 15 residues. This CDR3 is CASSFRGGHGEKLFF. The CDR3, as DNA: TGTGCCAGCAGTTTCCGGGGCGGTCATGGGGAAAAACTGTTTTTT.

The chain employs TRBV5-1 and TRBJ2-2; 10 nucleotides align to TRBD2. The CDR3 has 16 residues. V shed 0 bases, J shed 10 bases, and the junction held 9 bases outside the gene matches. The germline V gene has CDR1 SGHRS and CDR2 YFSETQ. Here the CDR3 reads CASSLDEREGSAELFF. CDR3 nucleotides: TGCGCCAGCAGCTTGGATGAGCGGGAGGGCAGCGCGGAGCTGTTTTTT.